This T cell receptor (beta chain) was retrieved from a study of blood T cell repertoires in COVID-19. Measured with immunoSEQ multiplex PCR; TCRdb has only the in-frame clones, and not every one. The repertoire holds some 44,000 clones, with approximately 90% as singletons. The sample taken for sequencing was peripheral blood. This sequence originates from a human donor in a cohort sampled during active COVID-19.

CDR3 sequence: CASSLLGETQYF. The DNA of the CDR3 is TGTGCCAGCAGTTTACTCGGGGAGACCCAGTACTTC. This rearrangement joins TRBV28 to TRBJ2-5; D unresolved. Germline assignment: CDR1 MDHEN and CDR2 SYDVKM. This CDR3 contains 12 residues. Trimming removed 2 bases at V and 5 bases at J, with 6 bases between.